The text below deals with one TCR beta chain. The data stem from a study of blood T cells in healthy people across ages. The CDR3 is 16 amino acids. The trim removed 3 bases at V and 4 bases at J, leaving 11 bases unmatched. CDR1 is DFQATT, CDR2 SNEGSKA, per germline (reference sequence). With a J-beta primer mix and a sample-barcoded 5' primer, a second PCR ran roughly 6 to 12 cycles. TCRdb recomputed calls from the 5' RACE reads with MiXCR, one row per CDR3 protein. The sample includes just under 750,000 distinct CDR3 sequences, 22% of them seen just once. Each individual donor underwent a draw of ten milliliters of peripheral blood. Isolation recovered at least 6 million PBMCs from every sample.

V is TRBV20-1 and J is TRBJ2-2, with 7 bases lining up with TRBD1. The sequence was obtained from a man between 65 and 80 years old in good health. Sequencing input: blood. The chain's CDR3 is CSARGDREGFTGELFF. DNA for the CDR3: TGCAGTGCTAGGGGCGACAGGGAAGGTTTCACCGGGGAGCTGTTTTTT.